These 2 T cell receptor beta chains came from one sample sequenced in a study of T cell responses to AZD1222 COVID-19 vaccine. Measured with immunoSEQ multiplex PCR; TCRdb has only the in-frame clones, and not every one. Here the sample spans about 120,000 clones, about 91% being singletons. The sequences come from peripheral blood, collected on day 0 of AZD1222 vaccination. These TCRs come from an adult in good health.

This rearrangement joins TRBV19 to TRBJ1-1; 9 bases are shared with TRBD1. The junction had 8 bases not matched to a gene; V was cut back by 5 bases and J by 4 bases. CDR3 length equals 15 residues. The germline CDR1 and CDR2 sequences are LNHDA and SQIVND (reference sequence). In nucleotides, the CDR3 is TGTGCCAGTAGTGGGGCCAGGACAGGGGCCACTGAAGCTTTCTTT. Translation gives CASSGARTGATEAFF.

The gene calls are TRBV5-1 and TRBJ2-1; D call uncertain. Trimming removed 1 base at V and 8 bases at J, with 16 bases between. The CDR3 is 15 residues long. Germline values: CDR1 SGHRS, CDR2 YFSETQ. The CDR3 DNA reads TGCGCCAGCAGCTTGATGGATTCGGCTACAGATGAGCAGTTCTTC. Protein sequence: CASSLMDSATDEQFF. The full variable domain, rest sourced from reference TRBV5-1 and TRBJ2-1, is KAGVTQTPRYLIKTRGQQVTLSCSPISGHRSVSWYQQTPGQGLQFLFEYFSETQRNKGNFPGRFSGRQFSNSRSEMNVSTLELGDSALYLCASSLMDSATDEQFFGPGTRLTVL.